The rows below give T cell receptor beta chains drawn from one sample of a study of T cell repertoires in cytomegalovirus infection. One entry per CDR3 protein results from TCRdb running MiXCR on the reads. The sample has about 680,000 distinct CDR3 sequences; 24% are singletons. The source material was CD8+ T cells from PBMCs. These TCRs come from a human donor in good health (CMV status not recorded). Some clones in this sample may be carry-over from other donors' samples. CDR3s include the opening cysteine and the closing phenylalanine or tryptophan. Each record gives: V gene, CDR3 protein.

v_call: TRBV14
cdr3_aa: CASSPPGPEVGELFF

v_call: TRBV28
cdr3_aa: CASSSVGGAHEQFF

v_call: TRBV28
cdr3_aa: CASSFVGEMNTEAYF

v_call: TRBV6-6
cdr3_aa: CASSYLGRNNSPLHF

v_call: TRBV7-8
cdr3_aa: CASSPSRGVPDTQYF

v_call: TRBV6-2/TRBV6-3
cdr3_aa: CASSYDKTGDTEAFF

v_call: TRBV15
cdr3_aa: CAGQGPSGELFF

v_call: TRBV12-3/TRBV12-4
cdr3_aa: CASSLGTGYYNEQFF

v_call: TRBV2
cdr3_aa: CASPGIRTEAFF

v_call: TRBV29-1
cdr3_aa: CSVDLKLGEAFF

v_call: TRBV28
cdr3_aa: CASSLGFTTGQQETQYF

v_call: TRBV29-1
cdr3_aa: CSTGQGRDYGYTF

v_call: TRBV20-1
cdr3_aa: CSAREEPVYYEEYF

v_call: TRBV18
cdr3_aa: CASSQTQVNQETQYF

v_call: TRBV29-1
cdr3_aa: CSVEDSGLAAYNEQFF

v_call: TRBV14
cdr3_aa: CASSHQGATEAFF

v_call: TRBV6-4
cdr3_aa: CASADRSTPNEQFF

v_call: TRBV5-5
cdr3_aa: CAFGKEGSYEQYF

v_call: TRBV6-1
cdr3_aa: CAIGTGEGYEQFF

v_call: TRBV7-6
cdr3_aa: CASSLRAPGGGVLDTQYF

v_call: TRBV7-6
cdr3_aa: CASSLEVAGSNEQFF

v_call: TRBV14
cdr3_aa: CASSQLRGSSYNEQFF

v_call: TRBV20-1
cdr3_aa: CSAPTGGVTEAFF

v_call: TRBV6-5
cdr3_aa: CARTERIQGANGIWFYTF

v_call: TRBV20-1
cdr3_aa: CSATGGLAWSTDTQYF

v_call: TRBV7-9
cdr3_aa: CASSPPQGSHEQYF

v_call: TRBV27
cdr3_aa: CASSPRQATYNEQFF

v_call: TRBV7-2
cdr3_aa: CASSLTGGLLDTQYF

v_call: TRBV9
cdr3_aa: CASSGDRGNQPQHF

v_call: TRBV25-1
cdr3_aa: CASSEFTTDTEAFF

v_call: TRBV14
cdr3_aa: CASSQVGGSPLHF

v_call: TRBV20-1
cdr3_aa: CSARDRSAGGNQPQHF

v_call: TRBV20-1
cdr3_aa: CSATESTGGSTDTQYF

v_call: TRBV29-1
cdr3_aa: CSVETNPSEQFF

v_call: TRBV5-3
cdr3_aa: CASRLVQETQYF

v_call: TRBV4-1
cdr3_aa: CASKQTADSTDTQYF

v_call: TRBV6-2/TRBV6-3
cdr3_aa: CASSLIGGIYNEQFF

v_call: TRBV12-3/TRBV12-4
cdr3_aa: CASSFGSSPAGSDEQFF

v_call: TRBV28
cdr3_aa: CASMYRVRTDTQYF

v_call: TRBV2
cdr3_aa: CASSASGSSGNTIYF

v_call: TRBV6-2/TRBV6-3
cdr3_aa: CASSYGTGEETQYF

v_call: TRBV7-2
cdr3_aa: CASSLTQGRREQYF

v_call: TRBV20-1
cdr3_aa: CSASASGRETQYF

v_call: TRBV2
cdr3_aa: CASSYLGTGHEAFF

v_call: TRBV5-5
cdr3_aa: CASSFYPGLGSGANVLTF

v_call: TRBV7-2
cdr3_aa: CASSLSQGKEKLFF

v_call: TRBV6-1
cdr3_aa: CASTETLGAGWPQHF

v_call: TRBV27
cdr3_aa: CASSFLRNEQFF